This passage covers 20 T cell receptor beta chains from one sample sequenced in a study of T cell responses to AZD1222 COVID-19 vaccine. TCRdb's table, derived via immunoSEQ multiplex PCR, lists solely in-frame clones and lacks some. The sample shows over 140,000 clones, and under 2.5% sits with its ten largest clones. Sequenced input: peripheral blood. The receptors come from an adult in good health.

The chain uses TRBV30 and TRBJ2-1; D is uncertain. This CDR3 is built from 15 residues. The germline CDR1 and CDR2 sequences are GTSNPN and SVGIG (reference sequence). V was trimmed by 5 bases and J by 2 bases, leaving 16 bases between them. The CDR3 DNA sequence: TGTGCCTGGTGCCACGGTAGTCCGACCTACAATGAGCAGTTCTTC. The encoded protein is CAWCHGSPTYNEQFF.

CDR3 region: CASSTRTAYTGELFF. CDR3 DNA: TGTGCCAGCAGCACGCGGACAGCGTACACCGGGGAGCTGTTTTTT. The rearrangement links TRBV7-8 to TRBJ2-2; weak D call: TRBD1 (6 bases). Trimming removed 5 bases from V and 3 bases from J, with 13 bases in between. Looked up from germline, CDR1 is SGHVS and CDR2 is FQNEAQ. CDR3 length: 15 residues.

V is TRBV10-3 and J is TRBJ2-7, with a weak D call TRBD2 (7 bases). From germline, CDR1 is ENHRY and CDR2 SYGVKD. The length of the CDR3 is 13 residues. V lost 0 bases to trimming and J lost 10 bases, with 13 bases between them. The CDR3 DNA follows: TGTGCCATCAGTGAGTCCCGGGGGGCGGTACAGTACTTC. Its protein product is CAISESRGAVQYF.

This chain's CDR3 is CAWSDRDHTEAFF. The CDR3 nucleotides read TGTGCCTGGAGCGACCGGGACCACACTGAAGCTTTCTTT. The V gene is TRBV30, the J gene TRBJ1-1; D perhaps matches TRBD1 (5 bases). The germline gives CDR1 GTSNPN, CDR2 SVGIG (reference sequence). Trimming removed 3 bases at V and 3 bases at J, with 11 bases between. The CDR3 spans 13 residues.

V gene TRBV6-5 combines with J gene TRBJ1-6, with 8 bases lining up with TRBD1. Germline trimming cut 6 bases from V and 8 bases from J; bases unmatched to any gene: 6. CDR3 length: 14 residues. Germline V gene lookup returns CDR1 MNHEY and CDR2 SVGAGI. CDR3: CASSRGHGDSPLHF. CDR3 DNA: TGTGCCAGCAGCAGGGGGCATGGGGATTCACCCCTCCACTTT.

The rearrangement joins TRBV2 to TRBJ1-5; tentatively, D is TRBD1 (5 bases). The V gene's germline CDR1 is SNHLY and CDR2 FYNNEI. V was cut by 4 bases and J by 4 bases, with 14 bases left in between. The CDR3 covers 15 residues. The CDR3, as DNA: TGTGCCAGCAGTGTGGGGGGTCGGGGGAATCAGCCCCAGCATTTT. Its protein is CASSVGGRGNQPQHF.

This chain uses TRBV6-1 with TRBJ1-6, with no clear D. From germline, CDR1 is MNHNS and CDR2 SASEGT. The CDR3 extends over 15 amino acids. Trimming took 2 bases from V and 2 from J, leaving 7 bases between them. The CDR3, as DNA: TGTGCCAGCAGTGAATCTGGGACCTATAATTCACCCCTCCACTTT. Translating gives CASSESGTYNSPLHF.

The rearrangement uses TRBV2 and TRBJ1-1; tentative D call: TRBD1 (5 bases). The germline CDR1 and CDR2 sequences are SNHLY and FYNNEI. There are 15 residues in the CDR3. The ends were cut back, 10 bases at V and 1 base at J, with 19 bases in the middle. The CDR3 is CATGPRGLGNTEAFF. The CDR3 region has the DNA TGTGCCACCGGACCAAGGGGACTGGGGAACACTGAAGCTTTCTTT.

The chain is built from TRBV19 and TRBJ1-1; no clear D. This CDR3 has 18 residues. CDR1 is LNHDA, CDR2 SQIVND, per germline (reference sequence). Trimming removed 2 bases at V and 2 bases at J, with 21 bases between. The CDR3 DNA reads TGTGCCAGTAGTATAAGGTCGGGGTCTGGCGGACTAAACACTGAAGCTTTCTTT. Protein: CASSIRSGSGGLNTEAFF.

The gene calls are TRBV15 and TRBJ2-4, with 9 bases identical to TRBD1. Germline V gene sequence: CDR1 LNHNV, CDR2 YYDKDF (reference sequence). This CDR3 has 13 residues. J lost 4 bases, V lost 6 bases, and 1 base had no gene match. CDR3 nucleotide sequence: TGTGCCACCAGGGACAGGGGAAAAAACATTCAGTACTTC. Translating gives CATRDRGKNIQYF.

The chain carries TRBV28 and TRBJ1-1; the D gene is possibly TRBD1 (5 bases). Trimming removed 6 bases at V and 2 bases at J, with 16 bases between. The CDR3 length is 15 residues. Germline CDR1 is MDHEN and CDR2 is SYDVKM. CDR3: CASSPSGAINTEAFF. The CDR3 region has the DNA TGTGCCAGCAGCCCCTCCGGGGCCATAAACACTGAAGCTTTCTTT.

This rearrangement joins TRBV12-3 or TRBV12-4 to TRBJ2-7; D may match TRBD1 or TRBD2 (6 bases each). CDR3 length: 12 amino acids. V was clipped by 6 bases and J by 9 bases, with 15 bases between them. The CDR3 here is CASRMPQGGQYF. In nucleotides, the CDR3 is TGTGCCAGCAGGATGCCACAGGGAGGGCAGTACTTC.

This chain uses TRBV6-5 with TRBJ1-2, with D hard to call. Trimming shortened V by 4 bases and J by 4 bases, and 16 bases separated the two germline ends. The CDR3 is made up of 15 amino acids. CDR1 and CDR2 from the germline V gene are MNHEY and SVGAGI. The CDR3 nucleotides are TGTGCCAGCAGTTCCAGATCCGGTTTAGGCTATGGCTACACCTTC. Translation: CASSSRSGLGYGYTF.

The V gene is TRBV6-5, the J gene TRBJ1-5, with unresolved D. Germline values: CDR1 MNHEY, CDR2 SVGAGI. This CDR3 is 15 amino acids long. Trimming cost V 4 bases and J 3 bases, with 13 bases left between them. The CDR3 loop is CASSFRTGFNQPQHF. The CDR3 nucleotides read TGTGCCAGCAGTTTCCGGACGGGATTCAATCAGCCCCAGCATTTT.

The gene calls are TRBV5-4 and TRBJ2-3; 8 nucleotides align to TRBD1. This CDR3 has 15 residues. Germline V gene data show CDR1 as SGHNT and CDR2 as YYREEE (reference sequence). V lost 0 bases and J lost 0; bases outside the gene matches: 0. The CDR3 sequence is CASSLDRGSTDTQYF. CDR3 sequence (DNA): TGTGCCAGCAGCTTGGACAGGGGGAGCACAGATACGCAGTATTTT. Together with reference TRBV5-4 and TRBJ2-3, the CDR3 gives the full variable domain: ETGVTQSPTHLIKTRGQQVTLRCSSQSGHNTVSWYQQALGQGPQFIFQYYREEENGRGNFPPRFSGLQFPNYSSELNVNALELDDSALYLCASSLDRGSTDTQYFGPGTRLTVL.

This chain uses TRBV9 with TRBJ2-2; 10 nucleotides line up with TRBD1. Germline CDR1 and CDR2: SGDLS and YYNGEE. V dropped 4 bases and J dropped 5; count of bases not matched to a gene: 11. The CDR3 runs 17 residues. Here the CDR3 DNA reads TGTGCCAGCAGCCCCCGGGACAGGGGAATTAGGACCGGGGAGCTGTTTTTT. Translation: CASSPRDRGIRTGELFF.

The rearrangement links TRBV6-6 to TRBJ1-6; no clear D. V was shortened by 6 bases and J by 8 bases, with 8 bases between the two germline ends. CDR3 length: 12 amino acids. CDR1 and CDR2 (germline): MNHNY, SVGAGI (reference sequence). The CDR3 DNA reads TGTGCCAGCAGCCCGGACTATTCACCCCTCCACTTT. Protein sequence: CASSPDYSPLHF.

The chain recombines TRBV4-2 with TRBJ1-6, with D unclear. The CDR3 length is 14 residues. Germline-derived CDR1 and CDR2 are LGHNA and YNFKEQ. Trimming shortened V by 0 bases and J by 11 bases, and 11 bases separated the two germline ends. This chain's CDR3 is CASSQERTFAPLHF. The CDR3 DNA sequence: TGTGCCAGCAGCCAAGAACGGACGTTCGCACCCCTCCACTTT.

The chain carries TRBV20-1 and TRBJ1-5; TRBD1 might be the D (5 bases). CDR1 is DFQATT, CDR2 SNEGSKA, per germline (reference sequence). There are 14 residues in the CDR3. V dropped 3 bases and J dropped 4 bases, with 13 bases sitting between them. CDR3 region: CSASAGYVNQPQHF. CDR3 coding DNA: TGCAGTGCTAGTGCAGGGTACGTGAATCAGCCCCAGCATTTT.

The rearrangement links TRBV4-3 to TRBJ2-7; TRBD2 aligns across 9 bases. Germline-derived CDR1 and CDR2 are LGHNA and YSLEER. J lost 6 bases, V lost 4 bases, and 7 bases had no gene match. This CDR3 contains 14 residues. Here the CDR3 DNA reads TGCGCCAGCAGCCCCTTAGCGGGGGAGAGCGAGCAGTACTTC. It is translated as CASSPLAGESEQYF.